The rows below give T cell receptor beta chains drawn from one sample of a study of T cells expressing NK-cell markers. TCRdb reprocessed the 5' RACE reads, with one entry per CDR3 protein and no DNA. In total, the table holds about 260,000 distinct CDR3 sequences. Input material: blood T cells: a sorted CD56 or NKG2C T cell subset, CD4+ or CD8+ T cells, or bulk PBMC T cells (not recorded which). The receptor source for this set is a man between 18 and 29 years old in good health. Each CDR3 is given with its conserved first and last residue.

TRBV7-9	TRBJ2-1	CASSYSRLAGGHYPFF
TRBV6-1	TRBJ2-6	CASRRRQGLANVLTF
TRBV14	TRBJ2-1	CASSQWLAGGFKQFF
TRBV20-1	TRBJ2-3	CSARDWQGFADTQYF
TRBV12-3/TRBV12-4	TRBJ2-1	CASSYLLGNEQFF
TRBV20-1	TRBJ2-1	CSASSGERVNEQFF
TRBV20-1	TRBJ2-1	CSVSDLAGGPQEQFF
TRBV12-3/TRBV12-4	TRBJ2-7	CASSFVGRVKNEQYF
TRBV19	TRBJ1-5	CASRGPGPNQPQHF
TRBV6-5	TRBJ2-1	CASSPSVYRSYNEQFF
TRBV20-1	TRBJ2-7	CSGIGRISSYEQYF